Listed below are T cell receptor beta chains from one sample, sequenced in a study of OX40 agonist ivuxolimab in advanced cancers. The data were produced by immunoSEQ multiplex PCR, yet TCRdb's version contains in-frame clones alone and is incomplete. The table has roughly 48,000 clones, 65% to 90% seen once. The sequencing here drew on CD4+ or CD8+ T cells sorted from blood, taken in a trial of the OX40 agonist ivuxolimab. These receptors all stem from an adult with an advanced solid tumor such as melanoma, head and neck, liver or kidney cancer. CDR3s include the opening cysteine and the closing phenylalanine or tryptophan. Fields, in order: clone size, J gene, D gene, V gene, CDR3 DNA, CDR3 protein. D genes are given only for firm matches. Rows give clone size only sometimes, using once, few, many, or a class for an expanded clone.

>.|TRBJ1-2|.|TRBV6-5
TGTGCCAGCAGTTACCATTATTCTAACCCAAACTATGGCTACACCTTC
CASSYHYSNPNYGYTF
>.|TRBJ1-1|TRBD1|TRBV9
TGTGCCAGCAGCGTCACAGGGGGCACTGAAGCTTTCTTT
CASSVTGGTEAFF
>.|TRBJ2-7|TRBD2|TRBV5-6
TGTGCCAGCAGCTGGGAGGGACCCCAAAATTACGAGCAGTACTTC
CASSWEGPQNYEQYF
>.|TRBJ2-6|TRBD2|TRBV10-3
TGTGCCATCAGTGGCGACGGGGGGTCTGGGGCCAACGTCCTGACTTTC
CAISGDGGSGANVLTF
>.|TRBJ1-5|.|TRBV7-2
TGTGCCAGCAGCCTTACGGAGGGCCAGCCCCAGCATTTT
CASSLTEGQPQHF
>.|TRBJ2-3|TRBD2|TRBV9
TGTGCCAGCAGCCCTCGTAGCGGGCAAGCCACAGATACGCAGTATTTT
CASSPRSGQATDTQYF
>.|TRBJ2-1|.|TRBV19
TGTGCCAGTAGCCCCCACAACTCAGACAGGTACGATGAGCAGTTCTTC
CASSPHNSDRYDEQFF
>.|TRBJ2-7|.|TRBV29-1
TGCAGCGTCGCAGGGGCTTCCAACTCCTACGAGCAGTACTTC
CSVAGASNSYEQYF
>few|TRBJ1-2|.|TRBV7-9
TGTGCCAGCAGCTTAGGGGGTTCCCCTAACTATGGCTACACCTTC
CASSLGGSPNYGYTF
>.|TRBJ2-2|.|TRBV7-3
TGTGCCAGCAGCCGGTTCGGCGGTTCGACCGGGGAGCTGTTTTTT
CASSRFGGSTGELFF
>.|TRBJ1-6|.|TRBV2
TGTGCCAGCACCCCGGGACCCTATAATTCACCCCTCCACTTT
CASTPGPYNSPLHF
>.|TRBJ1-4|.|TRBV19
TGTGCCAGTAGCAAAAGTGAAAAACTGTTTTTT
CASSKSEKLFF
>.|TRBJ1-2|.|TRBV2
TGTGCCAGCATTAGAGGCCCTAACTATGGCTACACCTTC
CASIRGPNYGYTF
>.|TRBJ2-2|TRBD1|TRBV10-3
TGTGCCACGGGGACAGGGTCGAACACCGGGGAGCTGTTTTTT
CATGTGSNTGELFF
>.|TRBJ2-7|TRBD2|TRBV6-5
TGTGCCAGCAGTAGTAGCGGGAGGCGTTCCTACGAGCAGTACTTC
CASSSSGRRSYEQYF
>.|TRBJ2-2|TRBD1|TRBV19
TGTGCCAGTAGTATATCAGGGGGCAAAAACACCGGGGAGCTGTTTTTT
CASSISGGKNTGELFF
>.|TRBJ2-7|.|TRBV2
TGTGCCAGCAGGTGGGCCCAGGGTGGCTACGAGCAGTACTTC
CASRWAQGGYEQYF
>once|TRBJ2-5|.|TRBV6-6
TGTGCCAGCAGTTACTTCGGACGGAACCAAGAGACCCAGTACTTC
CASSYFGRNQETQYF
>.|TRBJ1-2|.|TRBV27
TGTGCCAGCAGTTCCCTTGTGGGAAACAACTATGGCTACACCTTC
CASSSLVGNNYGYTF
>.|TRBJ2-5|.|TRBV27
TGTGCCAGCAGTTCAATCTATGGGGGAGAGACCCAGTACTTC
CASSSIYGGETQYF
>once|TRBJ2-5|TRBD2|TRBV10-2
TGCGCCAGCAGTGTAGGCGGGAGGGAAGAGACCCAGTACTTC
CASSVGGREETQYF
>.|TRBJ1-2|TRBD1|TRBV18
TGTGCCAGCTCACCCCCGACAGGGGCCCTTAGAGGCTACACCTTC
CASSPPTGALRGYTF
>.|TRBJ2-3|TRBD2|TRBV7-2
TGTGCCAGCAGCTTAGGGACTAGCGTTAAAGATACGCAGTATTTT
CASSLGTSVKDTQYF
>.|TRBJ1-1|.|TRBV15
TGTGCCACCAGAGGCGGGCAAGGGTACACTGAAGCTTTCTTT
CATRGGQGYTEAFF
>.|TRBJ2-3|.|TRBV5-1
TGCGCCAGCAGCTCCCCACGCGCAGGGCCTAATACGCAGTATTTT
CASSSPRAGPNTQYF
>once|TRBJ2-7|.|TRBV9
TGTGCCAGCAGCTCGGCGGGATCCTACGAGCAGTACTTC
CASSSAGSYEQYF
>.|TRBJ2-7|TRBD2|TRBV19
TGTGCCAGTGCTGGGAGGGCTTTTTTCGGGGAGCAGTACTTC
CASAGRAFFGEQYF
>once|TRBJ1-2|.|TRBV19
TGTGCCAGTAGTATCCACACGGGGGTTATTGACTATGGCTACACCTTC
CASSIHTGVIDYGYTF
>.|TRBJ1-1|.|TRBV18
TGTGCCAGCTCCCAGGCAGCGTCCCGATCGGCTTTCTTT
CASSQAASRSAFF
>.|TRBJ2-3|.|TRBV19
TGTGCCAGTAACAGCAATACAGATACGCAGTATTTT
CASNSNTDTQYF
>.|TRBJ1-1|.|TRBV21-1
TGTGCCAGCAGCCGCGACAGGGGGCCCCGCGCTGAAGCTTTCTTT
CASSRDRGPRAEAFF
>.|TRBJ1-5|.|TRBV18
TGTGCCAGCTCACCCGGAGGAAGGAATCAGCCCCAGCATTTT
CASSPGGRNQPQHF
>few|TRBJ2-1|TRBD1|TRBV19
TGTGCCAGTAGCCGAGAGGGGACAGGGGGCGCCTCCTACAATGAGCAGTTCTTC
CASSREGTGGASYNEQFF
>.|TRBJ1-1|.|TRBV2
TGTGCCAGCAGCGGGACAAGGGGAAACACTGAAGCTTTCTTT
CASSGTRGNTEAFF
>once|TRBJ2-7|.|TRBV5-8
TGTGCCAGCAGCAGGGACCACTACGAGCAGTACTTC
CASSRDHYEQYF
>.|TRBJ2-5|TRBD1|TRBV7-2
TGTGCCAGCAGCTATCCAGGGGGACAAGAGACCCAGTACTTC
CASSYPGGQETQYF
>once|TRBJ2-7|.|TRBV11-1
TGTGCCAGCACCCCTATGGGCACCTACGAGCAGTACTTC
CASTPMGTYEQYF
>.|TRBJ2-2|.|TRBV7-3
TGTGCCAGCAGCCCATCTTCGAACACCGGGGAGCTGTTTTTT
CASSPSSNTGELFF
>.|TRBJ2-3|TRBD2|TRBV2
TGTGCCAGCAGTGAAGGGGTCCGGGAGGGCCTCCTAAGCCTCACAGATACGCAGTATTTT
CASSEGVREGLLSLTDTQYF
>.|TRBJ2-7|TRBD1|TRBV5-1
TGCGCCAGCAGCTTGGGACAGGGAGAGCAGTACTTC
CASSLGQGEQYF
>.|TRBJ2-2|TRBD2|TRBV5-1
TGCGCCAGCAGCCCTGGACTAGCGGGGGGCACCGGGGAGCTGTTTTTT
CASSPGLAGGTGELFF
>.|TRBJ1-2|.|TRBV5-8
TGTGCCAGCAGCTTGAGGGGGAACTATGGCTACACCTTC
CASSLRGNYGYTF
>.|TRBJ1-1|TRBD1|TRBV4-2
TGTGCCAGCAGCCGGACAGGGAATCCTGAAGCTTTCTTT
CASSRTGNPEAFF
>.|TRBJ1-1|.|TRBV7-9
TGTGCCAGCAGCTTCGGTGGGAGGACTGAAGCTTTCTTT
CASSFGGRTEAFF
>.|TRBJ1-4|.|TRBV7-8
TGTGCCAGCAGCTTAGGCCAGTCTAATGAAAAACTGTTTTTT
CASSLGQSNEKLFF
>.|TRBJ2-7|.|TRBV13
TGTGCCAGCAGCTTCGAGGCCCGGGACGCCCGCTACGAGCAGTACTTC
CASSFEARDARYEQYF
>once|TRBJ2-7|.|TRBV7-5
TGTGCCAGCAGCTTGGCGGGATTCGACGAGCAGTACTTC
CASSLAGFDEQYF
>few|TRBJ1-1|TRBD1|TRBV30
TGTGCCTGGAGTGCAGGGGGGACTGAAGCTTTCTTT
CAWSAGGTEAFF
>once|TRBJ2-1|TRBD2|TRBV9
TGTGCCAGCAGCGTTGGGGCGGGAGATGGGTATGAGCAGTTCTTC
CASSVGAGDGYEQFF
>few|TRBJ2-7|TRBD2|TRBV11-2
TGTGCCAGCAGCTTAGTCGCTACTAGCGGGGGGACCTACGAGCAGTACTTC
CASSLVATSGGTYEQYF
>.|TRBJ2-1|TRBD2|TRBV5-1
TGCGCCAGCAGCTGGGGACTAGCGGAGAGCAATGAGCAGTTCTTC
CASSWGLAESNEQFF
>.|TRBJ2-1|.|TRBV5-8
TGTGCCAGCACCCGTCGGAGGGTTCGTTACAATGAGCAGTTCTTC
CASTRRRVRYNEQFF
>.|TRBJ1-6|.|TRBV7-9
TGTGCCAGCAGCTTATTGGAGGGCGCGGGATCACCCCTCCACTTT
CASSLLEGAGSPLHF
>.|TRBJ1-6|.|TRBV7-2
TGTGCCAGCAGCTTAGAGGCCGGGGATAATTCACCCCTCCACTTT
CASSLEAGDNSPLHF
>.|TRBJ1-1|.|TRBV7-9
TGTGCCAGCAGCCGAGACCTGGGGAACACTGAAGCTTTCTTT
CASSRDLGNTEAFF
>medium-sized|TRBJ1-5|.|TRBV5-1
TGCGCCAGCAGCTCTCTAGCACAGGTGAGAAGCAATCAGCCCCAGCATTTT
CASSSLAQVRSNQPQHF
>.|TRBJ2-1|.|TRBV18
TGTGCCAGCTCACCACTCCGAAACAATGAGCAGTTCTTC
CASSPLRNNEQFF
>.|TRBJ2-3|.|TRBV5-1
TGCGCCAGCAGGGGGACCGATACGCAGTATTTT
CASRGTDTQYF
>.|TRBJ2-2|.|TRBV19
TGTGCCAGTAGTATAGGGCAGGGGTTTGCCGGGGAGCTGTTTTTT
CASSIGQGFAGELFF
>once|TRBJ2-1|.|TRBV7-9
TGTGCCAGCAGCCCCCGGAGCTACAATGAGCAGTTCTTC
CASSPRSYNEQFF